The T cell receptor (beta chain) described here comes from a study of control samples from healthy donors and cancer patients. Some clones are missing from TCRdb's copy, which holds only in-frame ones; the method was immunoSEQ multiplex PCR. The repertoire includes under 65,000 clones, around 85% of them detected once, and around 2.8% sits in the top ten. The germline V gene has CDR1 SGDLS and CDR2 YYNGEE. The length of the CDR3 is 16 residues. Trimming at V came to 0 bases and at J to 0 bases, leaving 4 bases not matched to a gene. The sequence derives from a woman between 45 and 65 years old with lung cancer. The chain recombines TRBV9 with TRBJ2-3, with 7 bases matching TRBD2. The sequenced sample was PBMCs. Here the CDR3 reads CASSVGGLSSTDTQYF. CDR3 bases: TGTGCCAGCAGCGTAGGGGGACTATCTAGCACAGATACGCAGTATTTT.